These 6 T cell receptor beta chains came from one sample sequenced in a study of cytomegalovirus exposure and HLA in healthy donors. Assay: immunoSEQ multiplex PCR; the TCRdb copy retains only in-frame clones and omits some. Of 250,000 to 300,000 clones detected, about 90% appear once; the ten largest clones hold under 0.4%. The specimen sequenced was PBMCs. Receptors were obtained from a woman between 18 and 29 years old in good health and CMV-seronegative.

The chain links TRBV11-2 to TRBJ2-1; the match to TRBD2 covers 12 bases. The CDR3 spans 13 residues. The junction had 2 bases not matched to a gene; V was cut back by 1 base and J by 13 bases. From germline, CDR1 is SGHAT and CDR2 FQNNGV. The CDR3 spells CASSLGGLAGQFF. In DNA form, the CDR3 reads TGTGCCAGCAGCTTAGGGGGACTAGCGGGTCAGTTCTTC.

CDR3 nucleotide sequence: TGTGCCAGCAGCCAAACTAGCACAGATACGCAGTATTTT. It yields the protein CASSQTSTDTQYF. This chain uses TRBV14 with TRBJ2-3; D gene unclear. The CDR3 contains 13 residues. V was clipped by 2 bases and J by 0 bases, with 3 bases between them. The germline CDR1 and CDR2 sequences are SGHDN and FVKESK.

The chain is built from TRBV18 and TRBJ1-4; weak D call: TRBD1 (5 bases). Germline CDR1 KGHSH, CDR2 LQKENI. The CDR3 runs to 12 residues. V shed 5 bases and J shed 8 bases, with 9 bases lying between them. The CDR3 sequence: CASSAPGEKLFF. CDR3 nucleotides: TGTGCCAGCTCAGCCCCAGGGGAAAAACTGTTTTTT.

This chain joins TRBV2 and TRBJ2-7; 9 positions match TRBD2. J gave up 6 bases and V 6 bases, and 3 bases lay outside the gene matches. This CDR3 has 12 amino acids. Germline CDR1 and CDR2: SNHLY and FYNNEI. The DNA of the CDR3 is TGTGCCAGCAGAATGACTAGCGGCGAGCAGTACTTC. Amino acids: CASRMTSGEQYF.

The chain recombines TRBV4-1 with TRBJ1-1, with 8 nucleotides matching TRBD1. V shed 3 bases and J 5 bases; nucleotides not matched to a gene: 11. Germline CDR1 is MGHRA and CDR2 is YSYEKL. The CDR3 is 16 amino acids. The CDR3 region is CASSHHLGQGGTEAFF. The DNA for the CDR3 is TGCGCCAGCAGCCACCACCTTGGACAGGGAGGGACTGAAGCTTTCTTT.

The chain employs TRBV7-2 and TRBJ1-5; TRBD1 agrees at 7 bases. CDR1 is SGHTA, CDR2 FQGNSA, per germline. J was trimmed by 4 bases and V by 3 bases; bases with no gene match: 0. This CDR3 has 13 residues. The CDR3 DNA reads TGTGCCAGCAGCTTGGGACAGAATCAGCCCCAGCATTTT. Protein product: CASSLGQNQPQHF.